The source of this T cell receptor beta chain is a study of cytomegalovirus exposure and HLA in healthy donors (dated by TCRdb to about 2017). In terms of the full investigation: The approximately 710 repertoires of the first cohort and the 120 validation repertoires were produced on the same platform, according to a later analysis. The aim of the study was to test whether cataloging public T cell receptors could identify signatures of past pathogen exposure. In addition to the first cohort of 666 subjects, a separate validation cohort of approximately 110 different subjects was used. High-throughput TCR immunosequencing, statistical association of individual TCRs with disease status, and machine learning were combined to predict cytomegalovirus infection status. Results the study describes overall, beyond this receptor: Most TCR sequences were observed very rarely across donors, whereas some public TCRs were present in many individuals. In the study, some 160 TCR beta chains were listed as associated with cytomegalovirus. Cytomegalovirus status was reported to be diagnosed by the classifier with high specificity and sensitivity in both the original and validation cohorts. The authors suggested that the approach could potentially be generalized to other disease states and immunological phenotypes. In vitro tests confirmed that three of the cytomegalovirus-associated TCR beta chains recognize cytomegalovirus antigens. A later analysis found that TCRs clustered in the first cohort also tended to co-occur in the approximately 120 validation repertoires, with 90% to 95% of cluster scores above 0. All 120 or so repertoires were used to score co-occurrence in the validation cohort in a later analysis, because that analysis had no HLA typing for the cohort.

Ends trimmed: V by 7 bases, J by 3 bases; bases unmatched to a gene: 10. CDR1 and CDR2 were assigned from the germline V gene as MNHNS and SASEGT. Taken from cysteine to valine, the CDR3 has 15 residues. Left in the record is the CDR3 DNA by itself, 45 bases read in frame from the first base. For this clone: The specificity of this receptor is unknown. Base quality data are lacking; no much larger clone is found one base away.

Separate from the roughly 630-subject first cohort, the validation cohort of more than 90 subjects was the group to which the donors belonged. Receptor libraries were prepared by the immunoSEQ multiplex PCR assay. The authors processed their data as follows. To diagnose cytomegalovirus status from the catalog of TCR beta chain sequences, a statistical classification framework was built. TCRdb mirrors the immuneACCESS table, restricted to in-frame sequences. Some clones are absent from its copies; in checked studies, under half trace to an unresolved V gene, and the reason for the others is unknown. Clonal size and the V and J genes are those of that table, whereas D and trimming came from the DNA. The sample contains 92,000 or so clones, roughly 96% of them found a single time. In total, the top ten clones hold 0.78% of the sample.

Material: PBMCs. The source is a man between 18 and 29 years old in good health and CMV-seronegative. The sequence joins TRBV6-1 to TRBJ2-7; TRBD2 aligns with 9 central bases. The DNA reads TGTGCCAGCACGGCGGGAGGGCCAATGGTCTACGAGCAGTACGTC. This is translated as CASTAGGPMVYEQYV.